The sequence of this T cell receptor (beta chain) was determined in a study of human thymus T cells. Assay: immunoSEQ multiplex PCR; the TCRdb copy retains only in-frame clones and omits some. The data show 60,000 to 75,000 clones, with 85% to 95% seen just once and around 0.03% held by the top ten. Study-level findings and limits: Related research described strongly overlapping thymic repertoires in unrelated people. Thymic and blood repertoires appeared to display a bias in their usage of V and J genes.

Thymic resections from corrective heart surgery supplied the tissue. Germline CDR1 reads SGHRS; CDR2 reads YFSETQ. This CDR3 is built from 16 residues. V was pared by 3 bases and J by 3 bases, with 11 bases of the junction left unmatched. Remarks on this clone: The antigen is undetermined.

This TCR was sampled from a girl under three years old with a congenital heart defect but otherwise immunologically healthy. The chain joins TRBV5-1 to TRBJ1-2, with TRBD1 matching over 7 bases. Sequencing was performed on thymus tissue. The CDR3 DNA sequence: TGCGCCAGCAGCTGGGGGCGAACAACAGGGGACTATGGCTACACCTTC. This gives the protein CASSWGRTTGDYGYTF.